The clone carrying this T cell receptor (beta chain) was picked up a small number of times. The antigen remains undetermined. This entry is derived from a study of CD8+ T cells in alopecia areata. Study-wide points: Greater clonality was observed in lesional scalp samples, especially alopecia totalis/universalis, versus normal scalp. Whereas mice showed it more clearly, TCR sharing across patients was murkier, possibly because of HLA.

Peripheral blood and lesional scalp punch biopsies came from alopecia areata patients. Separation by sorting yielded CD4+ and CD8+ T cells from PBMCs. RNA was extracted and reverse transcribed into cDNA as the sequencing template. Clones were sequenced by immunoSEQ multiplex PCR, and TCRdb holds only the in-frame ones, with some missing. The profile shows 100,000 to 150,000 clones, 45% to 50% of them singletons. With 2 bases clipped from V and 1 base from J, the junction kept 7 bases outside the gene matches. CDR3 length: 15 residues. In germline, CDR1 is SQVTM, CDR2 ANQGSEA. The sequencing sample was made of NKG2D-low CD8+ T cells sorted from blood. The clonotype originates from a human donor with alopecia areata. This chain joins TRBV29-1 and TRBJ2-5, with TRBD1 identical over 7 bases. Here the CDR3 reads CSVENHDRAQETQYF. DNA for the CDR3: TGCAGCGTTGAAAACCACGACAGGGCCCAAGAGACCCAGTACTTC. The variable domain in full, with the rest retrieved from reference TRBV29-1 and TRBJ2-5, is SAVISQKPSRDICQRGTSLTIQCQVDSQVTMMFWYRQQPGQSLTLIATANQGSEATYESGFVIDKFPISRPNLTFSTLTVSNMSPEDSSIYLCSVENHDRAQETQYFGPGTRLLVL.